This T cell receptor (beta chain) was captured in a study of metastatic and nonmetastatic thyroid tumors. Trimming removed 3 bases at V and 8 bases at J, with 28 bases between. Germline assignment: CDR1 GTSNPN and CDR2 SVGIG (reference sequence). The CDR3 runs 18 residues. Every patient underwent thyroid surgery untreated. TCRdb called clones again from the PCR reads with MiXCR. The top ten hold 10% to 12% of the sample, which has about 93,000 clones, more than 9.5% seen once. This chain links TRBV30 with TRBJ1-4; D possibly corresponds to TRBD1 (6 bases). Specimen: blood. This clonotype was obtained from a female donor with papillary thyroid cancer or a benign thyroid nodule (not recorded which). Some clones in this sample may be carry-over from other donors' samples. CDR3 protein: CAWRSNGARRGGREKLFF. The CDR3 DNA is TGTGCCTGGAGATCCAATGGAGCTAGAAGGGGGGGAAGGGAAAAACTGTTTTTT.